One and the same sample provided the 21 T cell receptor beta chains below, sequenced in a study of beta chain features in type 1 diabetes (dated by TCRdb to the late 2010s). Receptors were amplified or captured by the immunoSEQ multiplex PCR assay. The entire isolated RNA was reverse transcribed using the High Capacity cDNA Reverse Transcription Kit, and thus expressed TCRB transcripts were sequenced. In TCRdb, the immuneACCESS table is reduced to in-frame sequences with V and J assigned. These tables do not hold every clone; where another copy was compared, an unresolved V gene accounts for under half, and the others remain unexplained. Here the sample has over 700,000 clones; about a sixth occur a single time. The ten largest clonotypes hold 0.02% to 0.03% of the sample. The sequencing sample was made of naive CD4+ T cells from blood. In the paper's terms, the cell subset or site label means: true naive CD4+ T cells. All receptors derive from a woman aged 18-29 years in good health.

The chain links TRBV27 to TRBJ2-3; the D gene is possibly TRBD1 (6 bases). Germline V gene sequence: CDR1 MNHEY, CDR2 SMNVEV (reference sequence). The CDR3 is 13 amino acids. With 6 bases removed from V and 3 bases from J, the gap between germline ends came to 10 bases. The CDR3 DNA reads as TGTGCCAGCAGACAGGGTGGTACAGATACGCAGTATTTT. Translating it yields CASRQGGTDTQYF.

V gene TRBV9 combines with J gene TRBJ2-7; D gene unclear. CDR1 is SGDLS, CDR2 YYNGEE, per germline. The CDR3 sequence is 16 residues long. Trimming removed 0 bases at V and 0 bases at J, with 13 bases between. The CDR3 region is CASSVAPNTVSYEQYF. CDR3 sequence (DNA): TGTGCCAGCAGCGTAGCCCCAAACACCGTCTCCTACGAGCAGTACTTC.

A few counts support this clone. This sequence joins TRBV7-8 and TRBJ2-1; D tentatively reads TRBD1 or TRBD2 (5 bases each). The CDR3 has 16 amino acids. The germline V gene has CDR1 SGHVS and CDR2 FQNEAQ. Trimming left V 5 bases short and J 6 bases short, with 20 bases between. DNA of the CDR3: TGTGCCAGCAGCGGAGACGGGACGGTCCACACCAATGAGCAGTTCTTC. It translates to CASSGDGTVHTNEQFF.

V usage is TRBV10-2 and J usage is TRBJ2-1, with TRBD2 matching over 12 bases. CDR1 WSHSY and CDR2 SAAADI come from the germline V gene. J was trimmed by 5 bases and V by 7 bases; bases with no gene match: 6. The CDR3 runs 15 residues. The CDR3 DNA reads as TGCGCCAGCAACAAGGGACTAGCGGGCAACAATGAGCAGTTCTTC. Amino acids: CASNKGLAGNNEQFF.

The chain recombines TRBV10-3 with TRBJ1-5; D is perhaps TRBD1 (5 bases). The V end was cut by 3 bases, the J end by 3 bases, with 9 bases between. Looked up from germline, CDR1 is ENHRY and CDR2 is SYGVKD. CDR3 size: 14 residues. The CDR3 DNA reads as TGTGCCATCAGTGACCGAGGGGTCAATCAGCCCCAGCATTTT. Its translation: CAISDRGVNQPQHF.

The chain employs TRBV7-8 and TRBJ2-7, with 10 bases lining up with TRBD2. The V gene end was trimmed by 4 bases and the J gene end by 2 bases; junction bases not matched to a gene: 8. Per germline, CDR1 SGHVS and CDR2 FQNEAQ. This CDR3 has 16 amino acids. CDR3 in amino acids: CASSSQGLAAPYEQYF. The DNA for the CDR3 is TGTGCCAGCAGCTCCCAAGGACTAGCGGCGCCCTACGAGCAGTACTTC.

This clone was counted between two and nine times. This CDR3 is also generated by other DNA sequences in the sample. This rearrangement joins TRBV6-1 to TRBJ2-1, with 9 bases identical to TRBD2. V was clipped by 4 bases and J by 4 bases; unmatched bases: 5. This CDR3 has 15 amino acids. CDR1 and CDR2 from the germline V gene are MNHNS and SASEGT. The chain's CDR3 is CASSAGTSGYNEQFF. The CDR3 region has the DNA TGTGCCAGCAGTGCCGGAACTAGCGGGTACAATGAGCAGTTCTTC.

V is TRBV19 and J is TRBJ2-1; D may be TRBD2 (6 bases). Trimming shortened V by 8 bases and J by 6 bases, and 23 bases separated the two germline ends. CDR3 length: 16 amino acids. Germline-derived CDR1 and CDR2 are LNHDA and SQIVND (reference sequence). DNA of the CDR3: TGTGCCAGTCGGCCCCGCGGGGCCGGGACCATCAATGAGCAGTTCTTC. Its protein is CASRPRGAGTINEQFF.

This chain links TRBV7-6 with TRBJ2-5; D uncertain. V was pared by 1 base and J by 5 bases, with 14 bases between. Germline V CDR1 and CDR2: SGHVS, FNYEAQ. There are 15 residues in the CDR3. CDR3 in amino acids: CASSLVAGFAETQYF. CDR3 coding DNA: TGTGCCAGCAGCTTAGTCGCCGGGTTTGCGGAGACCCAGTACTTC.

This clone was seen a few times. The V call is TRBV19, the J call TRBJ1-5; D is unresolved. CDR3 length: 13 residues. CDR1 is LNHDA, CDR2 SQIVND, per germline (reference sequence). V was cut by 6 bases and J by 6 bases, with 12 bases left in between. The DNA for the CDR3 is TGTGCCAGTAGCCCTGGACTCATTCAGCCCCAGCATTTT. Its protein product is CASSPGLIQPQHF.

The chain joins TRBV10-3 to TRBJ1-1, with a weak D call TRBD1 (5 bases). The V end was cut by 2 bases, the J end by 4 bases, with 11 bases between. The CDR3 length is 14 residues. Germline V gene data show CDR1 as ENHRY and CDR2 as SYGVKD. This CDR3 reads CAISEGRVGTEAFF. CDR3 DNA: TGTGCCATCAGTGAGGGCAGGGTCGGCACTGAAGCTTTCTTT.

This clone was detected a few times. V gene TRBV7-8 combines with J gene TRBJ1-1; D is unresolved. V was pared by 7 bases and J by 4 bases, with 16 bases between. CDR1 is SGHVS and CDR2 is FQNEAQ in the germline V gene. There are 14 residues in the CDR3. CDR3 sequence: CASTQARESTEAFF. DNA for the CDR3: TGTGCCAGCACCCAAGCAAGGGAGAGCACTGAAGCTTTCTTT.

The table lists this clone with a few counts. This sequence joins TRBV4-2 and TRBJ2-7; 12 bases map to TRBD2. With 1 base clipped from V and 0 bases from J, the junction kept 7 bases outside the gene matches. This CDR3 is 18 amino acids long. The germline gives CDR1 LGHNA, CDR2 YNFKEQ. The CDR3 DNA sequence: TGTGCCAGCAGCCAAGTGACTAGCGGGAGTAGGACCTCCTACGAGCAGTACTTC. The encoded protein is CASSQVTSGSRTSYEQYF.

This clone was seen a few times. The chain is built from TRBV5-1 and TRBJ1-2; maybe TRBD1 (6 bases). The V end was cut by 0 bases, the J end by 5 bases, with 17 bases between. Per germline, CDR1 SGHRS and CDR2 YFSETQ. This CDR3 region has 16 residues. The CDR3 spells CASSLGPDRNYYGYTF. The CDR3 DNA reads TGCGCCAGCAGCTTGGGTCCTGACAGGAACTATTATGGCTACACCTTC.

This chain uses TRBV27 with TRBJ2-7; no clear D gene. CDR3 length equals 13 residues. Trimming stripped 4 bases from V and 1 base from J, with 8 bases between. CDR1 MNHEY and CDR2 SMNVEV come from the germline V gene (reference sequence). In DNA, the CDR3 is TGTGCCAGCAGTTCGGCGGTGTCCTACGAGCAGTACTTC. This translates into CASSSAVSYEQYF.

This clone turned up a few times. The chain joins TRBV7-8 to TRBJ2-3; D may be TRBD1 (6 bases). Germline V CDR1 and CDR2: SGHVS, FQNEAQ. The CDR3 has 17 residues. The V gene lost 2 bases and the J gene lost 3 bases, with 18 bases spanning the gap. The CDR3 nucleotides read TGTGCCAGCAGCTTAAGAAGATTAGAGAGGGGGACAGATACGCAGTATTTT. Translated, it gives CASSLRRLERGTDTQYF.

Here the CDR3 DNA reads TGTGCCAGCTCACCGATCCCTATGACAGGGAAATCTTACGAGCAGTACTTC. This gives the protein CASSPIPMTGKSYEQYF. V is TRBV18 and J is TRBJ2-7; 7 bases line up with TRBD1. V trimming: 3 bases; J trimming: 4 bases; junction bases outside the gene matches: 15. The CDR3 loop spans 17 amino acids. Germline-derived CDR1 and CDR2 are KGHSH and LQKENI.

The J gene is TRBJ2-2, the V gene TRBV10-3, with D tentatively TRBD1 (6 bases). V was shortened by 4 bases and J by 5 bases, with 20 bases between the two germline ends. This CDR3 spans 17 amino acids. Germline CDR1 is ENHRY and CDR2 is SYGVKD. The CDR3 nucleotides are TGTGCCATCAGTGCGGGCAGGGGCTGGATTGGTACCGGGGAGCTGTTTTTT. Translated, it gives CAISAGRGWIGTGELFF.

J is TRBJ2-1 and V is TRBV7-9; TRBD2 is a possible D gene (5 bases). Looked up from germline, CDR1 is SEHNR and CDR2 is FQNEAQ (reference sequence). Trimming removed 5 bases from V and 6 bases from J, with 17 bases in between. The CDR3 covers 15 residues. The CDR3: CASSPPPDSGNEQFF. The CDR3 DNA is TGTGCCAGCAGCCCGCCCCCGGACTCTGGCAATGAGCAGTTCTTC. The full variable domain, completed using reference TRBV7-9 and TRBJ2-1, is DTGVSQNPRHKITKRGQNVTFRCDPISEHNRLYWYRQTLGQGPEFLTYFQNEAQLEKSRLLSDRFSAERPKGSFSTLEIQRTEQGDSAMYLCASSPPPDSGNEQFFGPGTRLTVL.

This clone was observed a handful of times. The chain employs TRBV6-6 and TRBJ1-5; D not certain. Germline CDR1 and CDR2: MNHNY and SVGAGI (reference sequence). The CDR3 sequence is 14 residues long. V gave up 0 bases and J gave up 4 bases, with 7 bases separating them. The CDR3 sequence: CASSYSMGNQPQHF. CDR3 sequence (DNA): TGTGCCAGCAGTTACTCGATGGGGAATCAGCCCCAGCATTTT.

The J gene is TRBJ2-7, the V gene TRBV6-6; D possibly corresponds to TRBD2 (5 bases). The V gene's germline CDR1 is MNHNY and CDR2 SVGAGI (reference sequence). V was cut by 3 bases and J by 7 bases, with 13 bases left in between. The CDR3 has 13 amino acids. In DNA form, the CDR3 reads TGTGCCAGCAGTTATTATGGGCAGCGGGAGCAGTACTTC. Protein: CASSYYGQREQYF.